These T cell receptor beta chains were read from a single sample in a study of blood T cell repertoires in COVID-19. The protocol was immunoSEQ multiplex PCR, while the TCRdb copy is restricted to in-frame clones and leaves out a portion. The sample holds approximately 160,000 clones, approximately 87% seen once. Sequenced input: PBMCs or T cells enriched from blood (not recorded which). The receptors come from a woman in her forties or fifties who had recovered from COVID-19. Each CDR3 is given without its conserved first and last residue.

TRBV24-1	TRBJ1-2	12	ATSDRDRLYGYT
TRBV9	TRBJ2-1	13	ASSVTGQSHNEQF
TRBV7-2	TRBJ2-1	13	ASRPGLAGASEQF
TRBV11-3	TRBJ2-1	13	ASSSGQGAGNEQF
TRBV28	TRBJ1-5	13	ASSLRDRDNQPQH
TRBV11-2	TRBJ1-2	13	ASTITGTGVEGYT
TRBV11-3	TRBJ2-2	13	ASRASSGNTGELF
TRBV9	TRBJ1-1	13	ASSGGGVGNTEAF
TRBV5-6	TRBJ1-2	14	ASSSNGQDPIYGYT
TRBV5-4	TRBJ1-2	10	ASSLEGNGYT
TRBV5-6	TRBJ2-3	11	ASSFAGVDTQY
TRBV9	TRBJ2-1	12	ASSLADAYNEQF
TRBV12-3/TRBV12-4	TRBJ2-1	11	ASNLTPGNEQF
TRBV10-3	TRBJ1-2	12	ASTTEVVGYGYT
TRBV28	TRBJ2-5	14	ASSPQTSGVIVTQY